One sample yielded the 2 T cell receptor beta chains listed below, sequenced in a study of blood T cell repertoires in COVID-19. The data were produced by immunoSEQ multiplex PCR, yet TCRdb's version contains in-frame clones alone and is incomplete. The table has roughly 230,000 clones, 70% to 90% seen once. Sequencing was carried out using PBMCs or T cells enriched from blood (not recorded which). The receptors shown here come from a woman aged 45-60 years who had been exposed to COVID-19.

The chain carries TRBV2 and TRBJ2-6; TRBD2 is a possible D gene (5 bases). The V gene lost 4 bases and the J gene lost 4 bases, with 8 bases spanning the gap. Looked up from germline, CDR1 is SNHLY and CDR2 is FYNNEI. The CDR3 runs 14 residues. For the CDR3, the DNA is TGTGCCAGCAGTGGAGGGATCGGGGCCAACGTCCTGACTTTC. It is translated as CASSGGIGANVLTF.

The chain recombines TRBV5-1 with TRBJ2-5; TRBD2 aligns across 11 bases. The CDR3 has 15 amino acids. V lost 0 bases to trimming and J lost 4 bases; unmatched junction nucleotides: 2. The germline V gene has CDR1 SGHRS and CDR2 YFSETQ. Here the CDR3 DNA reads TGCGCCAGCAGCTTGGCTCTAGCGGGGGGAGAGACCCAGTACTTC. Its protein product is CASSLALAGGETQYF.